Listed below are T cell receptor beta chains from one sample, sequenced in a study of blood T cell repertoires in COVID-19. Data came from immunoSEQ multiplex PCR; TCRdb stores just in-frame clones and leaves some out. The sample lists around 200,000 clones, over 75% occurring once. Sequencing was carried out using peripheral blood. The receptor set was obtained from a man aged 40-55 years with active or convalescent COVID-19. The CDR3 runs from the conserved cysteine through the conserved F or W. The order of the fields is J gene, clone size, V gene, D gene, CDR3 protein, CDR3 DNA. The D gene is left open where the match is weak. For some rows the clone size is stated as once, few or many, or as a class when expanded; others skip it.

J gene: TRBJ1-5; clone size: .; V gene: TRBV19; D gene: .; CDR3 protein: CASTATRDILSPQHF; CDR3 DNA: TGTGCCAGTACCGCCACCCGGGATATTTTATCGCCCCAGCATTTT
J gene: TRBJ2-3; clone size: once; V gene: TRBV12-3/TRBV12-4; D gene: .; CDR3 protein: CASSLGRVDTQYF; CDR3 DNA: TGTGCCAGCAGTTTAGGTCGCGTAGATACGCAGTATTTT
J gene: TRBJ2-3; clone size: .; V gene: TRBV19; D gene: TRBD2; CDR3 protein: CASSRLAGRSTDTQYF; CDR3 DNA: TGTGCCAGTAGTCGTCTAGCGGGCCGATCCACAGATACGCAGTATTTT
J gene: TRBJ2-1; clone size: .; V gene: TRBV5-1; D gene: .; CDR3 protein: CASSLPPGNEQFF; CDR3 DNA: TGCGCCAGCAGCTTGCCCCCGGGTAACGAGCAGTTCTTC
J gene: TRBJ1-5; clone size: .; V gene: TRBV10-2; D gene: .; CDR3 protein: CASSFSGGSNQPQHF; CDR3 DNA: TGCGCCAGCAGTTTCTCCGGCGGGAGCAATCAGCCCCAGCATTTT
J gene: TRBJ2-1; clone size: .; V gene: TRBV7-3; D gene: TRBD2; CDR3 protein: CASSLLAGGYNEQFF; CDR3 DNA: TGTGCCAGCAGCTTACTAGCGGGAGGTTACAATGAGCAGTTCTTC
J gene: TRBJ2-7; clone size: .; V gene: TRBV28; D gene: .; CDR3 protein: CASSPDRVALRSEDEQYF; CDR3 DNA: TGTGCCAGCAGCCCCGATAGAGTAGCGCTCCGGTCGGAGGACGAGCAGTACTTC
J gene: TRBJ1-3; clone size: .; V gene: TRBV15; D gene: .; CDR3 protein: CATSRDRGNTIYF; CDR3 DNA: TGTGCCACCAGCAGAGATAGAGGAAACACCATATATTTT
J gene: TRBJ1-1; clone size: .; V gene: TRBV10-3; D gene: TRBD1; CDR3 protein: CAISWGQSNTEAFF; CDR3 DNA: TGTGCCATCAGTTGGGGACAGTCGAACACTGAAGCTTTCTTT
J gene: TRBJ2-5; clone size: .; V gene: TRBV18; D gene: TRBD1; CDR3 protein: CASSHRGNQETQYF; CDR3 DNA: TGTGCCAGCTCGCACAGGGGGAACCAAGAGACCCAGTACTTC
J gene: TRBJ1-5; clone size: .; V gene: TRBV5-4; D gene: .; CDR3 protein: CASSLDQGSGQPQHF; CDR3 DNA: TGTGCCAGCAGCTTGGATCAGGGTTCAGGGCAGCCCCAGCATTTT
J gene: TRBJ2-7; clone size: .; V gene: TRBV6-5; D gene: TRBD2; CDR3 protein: CASSYGRGAYEQYF; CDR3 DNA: TGTGCCAGCAGTTACGGGCGGGGGGCCTACGAGCAGTACTTC
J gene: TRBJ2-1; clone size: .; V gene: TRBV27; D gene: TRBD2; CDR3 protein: CASSLTGTSGGWYNEQFF; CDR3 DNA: TGTGCCAGCAGTTTAACCGGGACTAGCGGCGGATGGTACAATGAGCAGTTCTTC
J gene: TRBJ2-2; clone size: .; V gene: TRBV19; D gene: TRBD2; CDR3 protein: CASSSGREWTINTGELFF; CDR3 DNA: TGTGCCAGTAGTAGCGGGAGGGAATGGACCATTAACACCGGGGAGCTGTTTTTT
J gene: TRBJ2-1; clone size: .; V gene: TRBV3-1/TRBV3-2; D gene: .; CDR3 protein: CASSQGGGLSSNEQFF; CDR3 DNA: TGTGCCAGCAGCCAAGGGGGGGGGCTAAGTTCCAATGAGCAGTTCTTC
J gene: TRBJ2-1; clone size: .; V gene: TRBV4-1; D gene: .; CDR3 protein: CASSQDYSREQFF; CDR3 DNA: TGCGCCAGCAGCCAAGATTACTCTCGGGAGCAGTTCTTC
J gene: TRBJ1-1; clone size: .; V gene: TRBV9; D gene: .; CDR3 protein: CASSVVGEMNTEAFF; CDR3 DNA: TGTGCCAGCAGCGTAGTTGGGGAGATGAACACTGAAGCTTTCTTT
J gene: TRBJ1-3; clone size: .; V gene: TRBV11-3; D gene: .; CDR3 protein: CASSLSGPGNTIYF; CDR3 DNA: TGTGCCAGCAGCTTATCAGGGCCTGGAAACACCATATATTTT
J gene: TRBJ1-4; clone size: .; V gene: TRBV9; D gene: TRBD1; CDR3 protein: CASSVGQGASEKLFF; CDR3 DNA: TGTGCCAGCAGCGTGGGGCAGGGGGCGTCTGAAAAACTGTTTTTT
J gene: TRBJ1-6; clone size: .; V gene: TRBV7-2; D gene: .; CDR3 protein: CASSLHWENNSPLHF; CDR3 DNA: TGTGCCAGCAGCCTTCATTGGGAGAATAATTCACCCCTCCACTTT
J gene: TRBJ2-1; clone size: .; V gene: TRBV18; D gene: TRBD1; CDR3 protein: CASSPPGRGQDEQFF; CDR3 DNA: TGTGCCAGCTCACCACCCGGCAGGGGGCAGGATGAGCAGTTCTTC
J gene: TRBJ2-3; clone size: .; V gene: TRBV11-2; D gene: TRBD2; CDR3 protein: CASSLGLAVGTDTQYF; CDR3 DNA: TGTGCCAGCAGCTTAGGACTAGCGGTAGGCACAGATACGCAGTATTTT
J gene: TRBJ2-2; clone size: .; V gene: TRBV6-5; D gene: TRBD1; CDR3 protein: CASSSSTGRELFF; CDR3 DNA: TGTGCCAGCAGCTCATCGACAGGGAGGGAGCTGTTTTTT
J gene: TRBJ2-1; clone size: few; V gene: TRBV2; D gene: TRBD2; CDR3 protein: CASKSGLAGSEQFF; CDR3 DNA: TGTGCCAGCAAATCGGGACTAGCGGGGTCTGAGCAGTTCTTC
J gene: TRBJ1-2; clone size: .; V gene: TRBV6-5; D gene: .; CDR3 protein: CASSYSTGLGYGYTF; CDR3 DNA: TGTGCCAGCAGTTACTCTACTGGGCTCGGCTATGGCTACACCTTC
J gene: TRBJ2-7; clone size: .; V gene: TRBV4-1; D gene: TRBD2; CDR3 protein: CASSFRDYPYEQYF; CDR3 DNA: TGCGCCAGCAGCTTCAGGGACTACCCCTACGAGCAGTACTTC
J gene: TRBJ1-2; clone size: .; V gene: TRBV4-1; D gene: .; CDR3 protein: CASSQDYAGENYGYTF; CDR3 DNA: TGCGCCAGCAGCCAAGATTACGCCGGAGAAAACTATGGCTACACCTTC
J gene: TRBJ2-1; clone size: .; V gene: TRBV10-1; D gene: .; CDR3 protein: CASSESKGTLQNEQFF; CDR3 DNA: TGCGCCAGCAGTGAGTCGAAAGGGACACTCCAAAATGAGCAGTTCTTC
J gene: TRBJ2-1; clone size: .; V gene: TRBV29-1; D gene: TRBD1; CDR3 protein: CSVSKAGTGYNEQFF; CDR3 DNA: TGCAGCGTTTCAAAAGCAGGGACAGGCTACAATGAGCAGTTCTTC
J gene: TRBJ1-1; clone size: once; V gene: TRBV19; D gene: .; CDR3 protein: CASSRGRGTEAFF; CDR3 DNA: TGTGCCAGTAGCCGGGGCAGGGGCACTGAAGCTTTCTTT
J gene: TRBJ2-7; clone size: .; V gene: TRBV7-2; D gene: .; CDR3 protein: CASAPRRYSYEQYF; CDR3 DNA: TGTGCCAGCGCCCCTAGGCGTTACTCCTACGAGCAGTACTTC
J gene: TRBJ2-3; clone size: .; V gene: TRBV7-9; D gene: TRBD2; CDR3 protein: CASSPRGQRGLDTQYF; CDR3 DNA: TGTGCCAGCAGCCCACGGGGGCAGCGGGGGCTAGATACGCAGTATTTT
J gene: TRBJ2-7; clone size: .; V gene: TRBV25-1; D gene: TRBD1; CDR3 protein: CASSEQGARDEQYF; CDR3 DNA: TGTGCCAGCAGTGAACAGGGGGCGAGGGACGAGCAGTACTTC
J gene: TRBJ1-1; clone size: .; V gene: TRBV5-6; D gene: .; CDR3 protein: CASSFRVSRNTEAFF; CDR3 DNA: TGTGCCAGCAGTTTCAGGGTCTCAAGAAACACTGAAGCTTTCTTT
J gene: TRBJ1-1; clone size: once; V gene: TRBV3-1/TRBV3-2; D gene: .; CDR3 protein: CASSQETGAFF; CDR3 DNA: TGTGCCAGCAGCCAAGAAACTGGAGCTTTCTTT
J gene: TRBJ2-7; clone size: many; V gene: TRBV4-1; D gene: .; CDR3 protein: CASSQYGDEQYF; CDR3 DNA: TGCGCCAGCAGCCAATACGGAGACGAGCAGTACTTC
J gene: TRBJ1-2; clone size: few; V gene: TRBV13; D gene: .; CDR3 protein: CASSLGGVNYGYTF; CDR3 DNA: TGTGCCAGCAGCTTAGGCGGGGTAAACTATGGCTACACCTTC
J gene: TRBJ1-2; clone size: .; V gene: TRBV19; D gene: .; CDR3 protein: CASSRNYGYTF; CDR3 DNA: TGTGCCAGTAGTCGGAACTATGGCTACACCTTC
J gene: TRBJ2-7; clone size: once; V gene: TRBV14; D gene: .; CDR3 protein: CASSQGGGVYEQYF; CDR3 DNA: TGTGCCAGCAGCCAAGGTGGCGGGGTCTACGAGCAGTACTTC
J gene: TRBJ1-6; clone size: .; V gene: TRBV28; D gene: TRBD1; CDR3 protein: CASRLTHPTGTNSPLHF; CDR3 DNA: TGTGCCAGCAGATTGACTCATCCGACAGGGACCAATTCACCCCTCCACTTT
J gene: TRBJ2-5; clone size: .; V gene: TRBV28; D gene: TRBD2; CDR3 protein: CASSFPSRELTSGGQETQYF; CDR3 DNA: TGTGCCAGCAGTTTCCCCTCGAGGGAATTGACTAGCGGGGGCCAAGAGACCCAGTACTTC
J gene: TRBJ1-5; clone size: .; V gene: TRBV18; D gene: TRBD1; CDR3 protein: CASSFGTGREPQHF; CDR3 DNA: TGTGCCAGCTCCTTTGGGACAGGGAGGGAGCCCCAGCATTTT
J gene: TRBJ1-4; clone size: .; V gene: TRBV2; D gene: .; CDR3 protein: CASSDQGSGEKLFF; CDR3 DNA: TGTGCCAGCAGTGACCAGGGATCAGGGGAAAAACTGTTTTTT
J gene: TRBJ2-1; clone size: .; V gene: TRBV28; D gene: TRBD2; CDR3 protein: CASRRLAGNEYYNEQFF; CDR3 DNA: TGTGCCAGCAGGCGGCTAGCGGGAAATGAGTATTACAATGAGCAGTTCTTC
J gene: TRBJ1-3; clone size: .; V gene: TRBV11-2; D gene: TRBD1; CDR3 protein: CASSFNIGQGARGNTIYF; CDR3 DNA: TGTGCCAGCAGCTTCAATATTGGACAGGGGGCGCGGGGAAACACCATATATTTT
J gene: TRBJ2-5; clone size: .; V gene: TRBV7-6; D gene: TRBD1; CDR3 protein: CASSFSRTGGETQYF; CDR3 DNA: TGTGCCAGCAGCTTCTCACGGACAGGGGGAGAGACCCAGTACTTC
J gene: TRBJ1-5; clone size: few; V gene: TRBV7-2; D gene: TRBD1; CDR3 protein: CASRGGTGVNQPQHF; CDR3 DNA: TGTGCCAGCAGGGGAGGGACAGGCGTTAATCAGCCCCAGCATTTT
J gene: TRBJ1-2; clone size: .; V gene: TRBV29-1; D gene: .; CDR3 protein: CSVDMKGAGYTF; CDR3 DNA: TGCAGCGTTGATATGAAAGGGGCCGGCTACACCTTC
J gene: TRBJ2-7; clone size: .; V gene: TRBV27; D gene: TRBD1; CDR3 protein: CASSFWDRTYEQYF; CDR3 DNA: TGTGCCAGCAGTTTTTGGGACAGAACCTACGAGCAGTACTTC